This entry features one T cell receptor (beta chain) sequence. This sample is drawn from a study of control samples from healthy donors and cancer patients. With 0 bases removed from V and 0 bases from J, the gap between germline ends came to 12 bases. The germline V gene encodes CDR1 MNHEY and CDR2 SVGAGI. The CDR3 extends over 16 amino acids. Using immunoSEQ multiplex PCR, the repertoire was profiled, and TCRdb retains in-frame clones only, with some absent. Counted here are around 170,000 clones, 80% to 95% occurring once; the ten biggest clones make up about 0.64%. The V gene is TRBV6-5, the J gene TRBJ2-7; D may correspond to TRBD1 or TRBD2 (6 bases each). This TCR derives from a woman aged 25-40 years in good health. Sequencing was performed on blood. The CDR3 nucleotides read TGTGCCAGCAGTTACTCAACAGGGAGGAGCTCCTACGAGCAGTACTTC. This codes for CASSYSTGRSSYEQYF.